Shown below are 15 T cell receptor beta chains from a single sample sequenced in a study of blood T cell repertoires in COVID-19. The repertoire was sequenced with immunoSEQ multiplex PCR; TCRdb's copy has only in-frame clones and lacks some. The data hold fewer than 200,000 clones, with approximately 86% observed a single time. The sequencing input was peripheral blood. Every receptor here comes from a man aged 50-60 years with active or convalescent COVID-19.

V usage is TRBV5-6 and J usage is TRBJ1-2, with D uncertain. Germline V gene lookup returns CDR1 SGHDT and CDR2 YYEEEE. The germline V and J ends were trimmed by 4 bases and 5 bases, with 12 bases remaining between them. The CDR3 has 13 residues. The CDR3: CASSVGRGYGYTF. The DNA for the CDR3 is TGTGCCAGCAGCGTGGGTCGGGGTTATGGCTACACCTTC.

V and J are TRBV20-1 and TRBJ2-7; 7 nucleotides agree with TRBD1. V gave up 6 bases and J gave up 6 bases; unmatched junction bases: 5. This CDR3 is built from 11 residues. Germline V gene sequence: CDR1 DFQATT, CDR2 SNEGSKA (reference sequence). In DNA, the CDR3 is TGCAGTGCCAAACCAGGGGGCGAGCAGTACTTC. It encodes CSAKPGGEQYF.

The chain joins TRBV4-3 to TRBJ1-1; a possible D gene is TRBD1 (5 bases). CDR1 LGHNA and CDR2 YSLEER come from the germline V gene. This CDR3 has 14 residues. V was clipped by 2 bases and J by 4 bases, with 11 bases between them. This CDR3 reads CASSQLGGTTEAFF. The CDR3 DNA reads TGCGCCAGCAGCCAACTGGGGGGGACCACTGAAGCTTTCTTT.

V is TRBV11-2 and J is TRBJ2-7; D may be TRBD1 (5 bases). Per the germline V gene, CDR1 is SGHAT and CDR2 is FQNNGV. The CDR3 is made up of 14 amino acids. V shed 5 bases and J shed 2 bases, with 13 bases lying between them. Written as DNA, the CDR3 is TGTGCCAGCAGCCGATGGGGCAAGACCTACGAGCAGTACTTC. This gives the protein CASSRWGKTYEQYF.

This sequence joins TRBV6-5 and TRBJ2-5; 7 nucleotides align to TRBD2. The CDR3 spans 13 residues. Germline CDR1 and CDR2: MNHEY and SVGAGI. The CDR3 DNA reads TGTGCGGGAGGGAGGGAAGTCCAAGAGACCCAGTACTTC. Its protein product is CAGGREVQETQYF.

This chain joins TRBV19 and TRBJ2-7; 11 bases fit TRBD1. Germline lookup yields CDR1 LNHDA and CDR2 SQIVND (reference sequence). This CDR3 comprises 15 residues. With 3 bases clipped from V and 3 bases from J, the junction kept 4 bases outside the gene matches. CDR3 in DNA: TGTGCCAGTAGTATGACCGGGACAGGGGGCTACGAGCAGTACTTC. Protein: CASSMTGTGGYEQYF.

The V gene is TRBV24-1, the J gene TRBJ2-1; the match to TRBD1 covers 10 bases. Germline V gene lookup returns CDR1 KGHDR and CDR2 SFDVKD. The trim removed 0 bases at V and 9 bases at J, leaving 4 bases unmatched. CDR3 length equals 15 residues. CDR3 amino acids: CATSDLDRGRLEQFF. DNA for the CDR3: TGTGCCACCAGTGATTTGGACAGGGGGCGGCTTGAGCAGTTCTTC.

The CDR3 protein is CASSNSGGGYTF. The CDR3 nucleotides are TGTGCCAGCAGCAACTCTGGAGGGGGCTACACCTTC. V gene TRBV7-2 combines with J gene TRBJ1-2; unclear D gene. Germline CDR1 is SGHTA and CDR2 is FQGNSA. CDR3 size: 12 residues. The V end lost 5 bases, the J end lost 8 bases, and 12 bases lay between the germline ends. The full variable domain, rest sourced from reference TRBV7-2 and TRBJ1-2, is GAGVSQSPSNKVTEKGKDVELRCDPISGHTALYWYRQSLGQGLEFLIYFQGNSAPDKSGLPSDRFSAERTGGSVSTLTIQRTQQEDSAVYLCASSNSGGGYTFGSGTRLTVV.

This chain joins TRBV10-3 and TRBJ2-7; the match to TRBD1 covers 7 bases. CDR3 length equals 16 residues. The germline gives CDR1 ENHRY, CDR2 SYGVKD. Trimming took 7 bases from V and 4 from J; bases not matched to a gene: 16. The CDR3: CAITRNRDRDSYEQYF. DNA of the CDR3: TGTGCCATCACCAGAAACCGGGACAGAGATAGTTACGAGCAGTACTTC.

The CDR3 nucleotides read TGTGCCAGCAGCCAACAAAGCCCGGGACTAGCGGGAGAGGAGCAGTACTTC. Its protein is CASSQQSPGLAGEEQYF. The V gene is TRBV4-2, the J gene TRBJ2-7; 14 bases line up with TRBD2. Germline assignment: CDR1 LGHNA and CDR2 YNFKEQ. The V segment lost 2 bases and the J segment 7 bases; nucleotides outside the gene matches: 10. The CDR3 sequence is 17 residues long.

V gene TRBV5-4 combines with J gene TRBJ2-5; D not resolved. The V gene lost 3 bases and the J gene lost 0 bases, with 6 bases spanning the gap. CDR3 size: 13 residues. The germline V gene has CDR1 SGHNT and CDR2 YYREEE (reference sequence). The CDR3 loop reads CASSYRDQETQYF. CDR3 sequence (DNA): TGTGCCAGCAGCTACCGGGACCAAGAGACCCAGTACTTC.

The chain combines TRBV3-1 (or the pseudogene TRBV3-2) with TRBJ1-1, with TRBD1 identical over 7 bases. CDR1 LGHDT and CDR2 YNNKEL come from the germline V gene (reference sequence). The CDR3 sequence is 14 residues long. Trimming cost V 1 base and J 9 bases; bases outside gene matches: 8. CDR3 nucleotide sequence: TGTGCCAGCAGCCAAGTTGGGGGGACAGAGCAAGCTTTCTTT. Protein sequence: CASSQVGGTEQAFF.

This rearrangement joins TRBV5-1 to TRBJ2-5; D is unclear. Germline V CDR1 and CDR2: SGHRS, YFSETQ. V shed 0 bases and J shed 4 bases, with 4 bases lying between them. This CDR3 has 12 amino acids. CDR3 residues: CASSLAGETQYF. The CDR3 bases are TGCGCCAGCAGCTTGGCGGGAGAGACCCAGTACTTC.

Note on this clone: No DNA is shown, since the ends of the CDR3 on it are uncertain; the CDR3 is the one TCRdb lists. Different DNA sequences within this sample yield the same CDR3. The V call is TRBV29-1, the J call TRBJ2-7; no check of the table's D call, TRBD1, against the DNA was made. The CDR3 length equals 13 residues, ends included. Looked up from germline, CDR1 is SQVTM and CDR2 is ANQGSEA. The CDR3 protein is CSVGQGASYEQYF.

This chain connects TRBV6-4 to TRBJ1-3; D gene uncertain. Germline V gene sequence: CDR1 MRHNA, CDR2 SNTAGT. With 11 bases removed from V and 0 bases from J, the gap between germline ends came to 17 bases. This CDR3 spans 15 amino acids. CDR3 DNA sequence: TGTGCCTCCCCCGGGAAGGGTAGCTCTGGAAACACCATATATTTT. Amino acid sequence: CASPGKGSSGNTIYF.